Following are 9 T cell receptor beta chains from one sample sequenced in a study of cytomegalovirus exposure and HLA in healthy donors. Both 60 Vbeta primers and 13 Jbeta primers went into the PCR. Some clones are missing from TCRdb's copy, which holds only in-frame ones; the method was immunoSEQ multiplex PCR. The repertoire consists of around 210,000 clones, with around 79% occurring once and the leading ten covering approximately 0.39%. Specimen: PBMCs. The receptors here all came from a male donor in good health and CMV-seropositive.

CDR3 in amino acids: CASSVDLTPYNEQFF. The CDR3 DNA reads TGTGCCAGCAGCGTAGATCTAACCCCCTACAATGAGCAGTTCTTC. V is TRBV9 and J is TRBJ2-1, with D unresolved. Germline CDR1 reads SGDLS; CDR2 reads YYNGEE. CDR3 length: 15 residues. Trimming left V 0 bases short and J 2 bases short, with 9 bases between.

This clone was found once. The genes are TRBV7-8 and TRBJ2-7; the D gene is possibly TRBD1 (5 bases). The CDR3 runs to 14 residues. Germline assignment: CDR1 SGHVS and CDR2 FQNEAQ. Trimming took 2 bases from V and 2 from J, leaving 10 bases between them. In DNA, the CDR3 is TGTGCCAGCAGCTTAATTACAGGTCCCTACGAGCAGTACTTC. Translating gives CASSLITGPYEQYF.

CDR3 coding DNA: TGTGCCAGCAGCCAAAGAAAAACAGGTTCCACCACCGGGGAGCTGTTTTTT. This translates into CASSQRKTGSTTGELFF. The chain uses TRBV7-9 and TRBJ2-2; tentatively, D is TRBD1 (5 bases). Trimming removed 5 bases from V and 4 bases from J, with 20 bases in between. Germline V gene lookup returns CDR1 SEHNR and CDR2 FQNEAQ (reference sequence). The CDR3 runs 17 residues.

CDR3 loop: CARRPYRISYEQYF. The CDR3 DNA follows: TGTGCCAGACGCCCCTACAGGATTTCCTACGAGCAGTACTTC. The chain uses TRBV5-3 and TRBJ2-7; D perhaps matches TRBD1 (5 bases). TRBV5-3 is an ORF, and what it does is uncertain. Trimming took 7 bases from V and 1 from J, leaving 15 bases between them. CDR3 length equals 14 residues.

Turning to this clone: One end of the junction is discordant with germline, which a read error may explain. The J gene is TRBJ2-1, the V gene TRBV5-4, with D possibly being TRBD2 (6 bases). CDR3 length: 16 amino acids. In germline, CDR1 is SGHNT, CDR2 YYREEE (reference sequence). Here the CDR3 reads CASSSEGRGGVLKRVF. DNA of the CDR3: TGTGCCAGCAGCTCGGAGGGACGGGGCGGGGTTCTCAAGCGGGTCTTC.

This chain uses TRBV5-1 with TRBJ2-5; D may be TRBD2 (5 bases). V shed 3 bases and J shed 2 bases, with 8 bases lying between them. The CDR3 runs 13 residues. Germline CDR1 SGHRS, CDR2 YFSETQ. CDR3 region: CASSSPGQETQYF. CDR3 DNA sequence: TGCGCCAGCAGCTCCCCGGGGCAAGAGACCCAGTACTTC.

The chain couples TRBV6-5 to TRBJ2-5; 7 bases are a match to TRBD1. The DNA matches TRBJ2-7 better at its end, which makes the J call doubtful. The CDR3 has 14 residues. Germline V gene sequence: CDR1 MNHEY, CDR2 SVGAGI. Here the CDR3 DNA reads TGTGCCAGCAGTTACCCGGGACAGTCCTACGAGCAGTACTTC. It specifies CASSYPGQSYEQYF.

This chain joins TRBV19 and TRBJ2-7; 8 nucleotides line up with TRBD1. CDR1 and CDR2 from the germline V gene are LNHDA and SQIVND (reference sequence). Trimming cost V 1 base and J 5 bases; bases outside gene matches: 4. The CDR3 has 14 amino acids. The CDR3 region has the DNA TGTGCCAGTAGTATAGCAGGGGGCATCGACGAGCAGTACTTC. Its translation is CASSIAGGIDEQYF.

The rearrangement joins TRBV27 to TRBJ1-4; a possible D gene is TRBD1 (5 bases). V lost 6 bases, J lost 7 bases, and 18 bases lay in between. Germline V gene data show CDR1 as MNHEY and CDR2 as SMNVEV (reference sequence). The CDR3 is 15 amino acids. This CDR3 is CASSIPKPGGEKLFF. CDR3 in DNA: TGTGCCAGCAGCATCCCGAAGCCGGGGGGTGAAAAACTGTTTTTT.